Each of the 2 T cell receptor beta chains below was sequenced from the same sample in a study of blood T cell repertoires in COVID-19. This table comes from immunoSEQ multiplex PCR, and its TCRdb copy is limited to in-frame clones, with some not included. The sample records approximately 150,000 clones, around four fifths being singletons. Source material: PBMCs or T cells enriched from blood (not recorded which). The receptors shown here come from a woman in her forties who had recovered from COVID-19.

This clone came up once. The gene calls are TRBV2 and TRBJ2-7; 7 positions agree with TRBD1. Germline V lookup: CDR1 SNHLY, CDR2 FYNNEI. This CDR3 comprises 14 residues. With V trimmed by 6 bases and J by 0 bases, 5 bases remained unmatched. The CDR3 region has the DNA TGTGCCAGCAGAGACCGGGACAGCTCCTACGAGCAGTACTTC. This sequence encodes CASRDRDSSYEQYF. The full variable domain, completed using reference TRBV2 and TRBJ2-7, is EPEVTQTPSHQVTQMGQEVILRCVPISNHLYFYWYRQILGQKVEFLVSFYNNEISEKSEIFDDQFSVERPDGSNFTLKIRSTKLEDSAMYFCASRDRDSSYEQYFGPGTRLTVT.

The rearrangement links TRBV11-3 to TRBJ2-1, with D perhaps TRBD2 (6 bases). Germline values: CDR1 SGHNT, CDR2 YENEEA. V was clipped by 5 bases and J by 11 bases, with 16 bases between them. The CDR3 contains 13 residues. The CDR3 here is CASSRDSRDKQFF. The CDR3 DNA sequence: TGTGCCAGCAGCCGGGACTCCAGGGATAAGCAGTTCTTC.